The sequence of this TCR beta chain was determined in a study of blood T cells in healthy people across ages. General study findings and limits: Across samples, TCR beta diversity tracked strongly with naive T cell percentage. Diversity figures based on one million T cells were deemed too low.

The second PCR ran about 6 to 12 cycles with a sample-barcoded 5' primer and J-beta primers. TCRdb reanalysed the 5' RACE reads using MiXCR and keeps one entry per CDR3 protein. The repertoire holds 800,000 to 1,000,000 distinct CDR3 sequences, about 48% seen once, with around an eighth in the top ten. Isolation recovered at least 7 million PBMCs from every sample. For this clonotype: The antigen is not known.

This CDR3 contains 14 residues. V was clipped by 8 bases and J by 7 bases; unmatched bases: 16. Germline-derived CDR1 and CDR2 are DFQATT and SNEGSKA (reference sequence). The sequence was obtained from a man aged 25 to 40 in good health. This chain uses TRBV20-1 with TRBJ2-7, with 8 bases matching TRBD2. Material for sequencing was blood. CDR3 DNA: TGCAGTACCGAGGCGGGGGGACTCCTACGAGAGCAGTACTTC. This codes for CSTEAGGLLREQYF.